Below, 22 T cell receptor beta chains from the same sample are listed, as sequenced in a study of T cell responses to AZD1222 COVID-19 vaccine. Only in-frame clones appear in the TCRdb table, and some are missing; sequencing was by immunoSEQ multiplex PCR. In the table there are 85,000 to 100,000 clones, roughly nine tenths of which are singletons. Here the sequenced sample was peripheral blood, taken 28 days after the second AZD1222 dose. Receptors were obtained from an adult who received the AZD1222 COVID-19 vaccine.

V is TRBV28 and J is TRBJ1-5; D is uncertain. V lost 0 bases and J 4 bases, leaving 7 bases between the germline ends. The CDR3 totals 14 residues. Per the germline V gene, CDR1 is MDHEN and CDR2 is SYDVKM. The CDR3 loop reads CASSLWARNQPQHF. DNA for the CDR3: TGTGCCAGCAGTTTATGGGCCAGAAATCAGCCCCAGCATTTT.

This sequence joins TRBV27 and TRBJ2-7; TRBD2 might be the D (6 bases). The CDR3 length is 16 residues. Germline CDR1 and CDR2: MNHEY and SMNVEV (reference sequence). V lost 6 bases and J 2 bases, leaving 20 bases between the germline ends. The CDR3 DNA sequence: TGTGCCAGCAGCCCTTTTGGGGCTAGCGAGGCCTACGAGCAGTACTTC. This translates into CASSPFGASEAYEQYF.

The chain employs TRBV24-1 and TRBJ1-5; TRBD1 agrees at 8 bases. This CDR3 has 12 residues. Germline lookup yields CDR1 KGHDR and CDR2 SFDVKD. V was pared by 3 bases and J by 11 bases, with 2 bases of the junction left unmatched. CDR3 in amino acids: CATSDRTGTQHF. CDR3 nucleotide sequence: TGTGCCACCAGTGATCGGACAGGGACCCAGCATTTT.

The rearrangement joins TRBV28 to TRBJ1-2; D not certain. The CDR3 contains 14 residues. Germline lookup yields CDR1 MDHEN and CDR2 SYDVKM. Trimming pared 6 bases from V and 2 bases from J, leaving 13 bases between. The CDR3 is CASSIGGSNYGYTF. The CDR3 nucleotides read TGTGCCAGCAGCATCGGTGGAAGCAACTATGGCTACACCTTC.

The chain combines TRBV28 with TRBJ2-7; TRBD1 matches 9 bases. V shed 7 bases, J shed 3 bases, and the junction held 4 bases outside the gene matches. Germline V gene data show CDR1 as MDHEN and CDR2 as SYDVKM. The CDR3 is made up of 13 amino acids. CDR3 bases: TGTGCCAGCAAGGTGGGACAGGGCTACGAGCAGTACTTC. Encoded protein: CASKVGQGYEQYF.

The gene calls are TRBV27 and TRBJ1-1; D may be TRBD1 (6 bases). This CDR3 comprises 14 residues. Germline V lookup: CDR1 MNHEY, CDR2 SMNVEV (reference sequence). The V and J ends lost 5 bases and 1 base respectively, with 11 bases between them. The CDR3: CASSPLDRNTEAFF. The DNA of the CDR3 is TGTGCCAGCAGTCCCTTGGACAGGAACACTGAAGCTTTCTTT.

The chain carries TRBV2 and TRBJ2-3; D uncertain. V was clipped by 6 bases and J by 5 bases, with 12 bases between them. The CDR3 length is 13 residues. Germline assignment: CDR1 SNHLY and CDR2 FYNNEI. The CDR3 coding sequence is TGTGCCAGCAGCGCGAGGAGCGTAGATACGCAGTATTTT. This translates into CASSARSVDTQYF.

The chain carries TRBV5-5 and TRBJ1-6; no firm D call. V gave up 1 base and J gave up 7 bases, with 9 bases separating them. Germline CDR1 SGHKS, CDR2 YYEKEE (reference sequence). The CDR3 spans 14 residues. The CDR3 DNA is TGTGCCAGCAGCTTGTCGGGGTCAAATTCACCCCTCCACTTT. As protein: CASSLSGSNSPLHF.

CDR3 DNA sequence: TGTGCCAGTACCCCCTGGGGATCCATGAACACTGAAGCTTTCTTT. It is translated as CASTPWGSMNTEAFF. This chain uses TRBV19 with TRBJ1-1; no clear D. With 7 bases removed from V and 0 bases from J, the gap between germline ends came to 15 bases. CDR1 is LNHDA, CDR2 SQIVND, per germline (reference sequence). This CDR3 is built from 15 residues.

The rearrangement links TRBV12-3 or TRBV12-4 to TRBJ2-1; D is unresolved. CDR3 length: 12 amino acids. V was clipped by 6 bases and J by 10 bases, with 13 bases between them. The CDR3 coding sequence is TGTGCCAGCAGCCCCCTCGCGCAGGAGCAGTTCTTC. Residues: CASSPLAQEQFF.

The chain carries TRBV21-1 and TRBJ2-1; the table's D gene call, TRBD2, was not cross checked with the DNA. TRBV21-1 counts as a pseudogene. The CDR3 sequence is 14 residues long. For the CDR3, the DNA is TGTGCCAGCAGTGTCCAGCGGGAGTTTGATGAGCAGTTCTTC. This codes for CASSVQREFDEQFF.

This chain connects TRBV11-2 to TRBJ2-7; 14 nucleotides match TRBD2. V dropped 5 bases and J dropped 7; count of bases not matched to a gene: 7. CDR1 SGHAT and CDR2 FQNNGV come from the germline V gene. CDR3 size: 15 residues. CDR3 DNA sequence: TGTGCCAGCAGCGGGGGACTAGCGGGAGTAGGTGAGCAGTACTTC. It is translated as CASSGGLAGVGEQYF. The entire variable domain, with the rest obtained from reference TRBV11-2 and TRBJ2-7, is as follows: EAGVAQSPRYKIIEKRQSVAFWCNPISGHATLYWYQQILGQGPKLLIQFQNNGVVDDSQLPKDRFSAERLKGVDSTLKIQPAKLEDSAVYLCASSGGLAGVGEQYFGPGTRLTVT.

This chain links TRBV7-2 with TRBJ2-1; D is unresolved. Trimming removed 5 bases from V and 3 bases from J, with 5 bases in between. The CDR3 loop spans 12 amino acids. CDR1 is SGHTA, CDR2 FQGNSA, per germline. CDR3 sequence: CASSPSYNEQFF. The CDR3 DNA sequence: TGTGCCAGCAGCCCTAGCTACAATGAGCAGTTCTTC.

The chain uses TRBV30 and TRBJ2-7; 8 bases match TRBD1. This CDR3 region has 12 residues. Per the germline V gene, CDR1 is GTSNPN and CDR2 is SVGIG (reference sequence). The J segment lost 2 bases and the V segment lost 5 bases, leaving 2 bases of the junction unmatched. CDR3 nucleotides: TGTGCCTGGGGACAGGGTCCCTACGAGCAGTACTTC. It is translated as CAWGQGPYEQYF.

The V call is TRBV27, the J call TRBJ2-1, with D perhaps matching TRBD2 (6 bases). Deletions cut 5 bases from V and 0 bases from J, with 14 bases between. The CDR3 length is 16 residues. CDR1 is MNHEY, CDR2 SMNVEV, per germline (reference sequence). The CDR3: CASSTIAAPSYNEQFF. CDR3 bases: TGTGCCAGCAGTACTATAGCGGCCCCCTCCTACAATGAGCAGTTCTTC.

CDR3 sequence: CASSTSPGTSSDEQFF. CDR3 coding DNA: TGTGCCAGCAGCACCTCGCCCGGGACTAGTAGCGATGAGCAGTTCTTC. The chain combines TRBV13 with TRBJ2-1; 8 bases align to TRBD2. Germline V gene lookup returns CDR1 PRHDT and CDR2 FYEKMQ (reference sequence). With 5 bases clipped from V and 8 bases from J, the junction kept 14 bases outside the gene matches. The CDR3 has 16 residues.

The CDR3 is CASSLDRKGNTEAFF. The CDR3, as DNA: TGTGCCAGCAGCTTAGATCGTAAGGGGAACACTGAAGCTTTCTTT. This chain links TRBV7-2 with TRBJ1-1; the D is unclear. Germline CDR1 SGHTA, CDR2 FQGNSA. V shed 1 base and J shed 1 base, with 10 bases lying between them. The CDR3 spans 15 residues.

This clone was seen a single time. The chain couples TRBV7-2 to TRBJ2-7, with no clear D. V lost 2 bases, J lost 2 bases, and 10 bases lay in between. The CDR3 has 14 amino acids. CDR1 is SGHTA and CDR2 is FQGNSA in the germline V gene. The chain's CDR3 is CASSLKPGPYEQYF. The DNA of the CDR3 is TGTGCCAGCAGCTTAAAGCCAGGCCCCTACGAGCAGTACTTC. Full variable domain (missing parts from reference TRBV7-2 and TRBJ2-7): GAGVSQSPSNKVTEKGKDVELRCDPISGHTALYWYRQSLGQGLEFLIYFQGNSAPDKSGLPSDRFSAERTGGSVSTLTIQRTQQEDSAVYLCASSLKPGPYEQYFGPGTRLTVT.

This sequence joins TRBV24-1 and TRBJ2-3, with 7 nucleotides matching TRBD1. The ends lost 5 bases at V and 1 base at J; junction bases unmatched: 2. The germline CDR1 and CDR2 sequences are KGHDR and SFDVKD. The CDR3 contains 14 residues. CDR3 bases: TGTGCCACCAGTGTAGGGACAGGCACAGATACGCAGTATTTT. This codes for CATSVGTGTDTQYF.

Regarding this clone: Other DNA sequences in this sample translate to the same CDR3. This rearrangement joins TRBV18 to TRBJ1-5; the D gene is possibly TRBD1 (5 bases). The germline CDR1 and CDR2 sequences are KGHSH and LQKENI. CDR3 size: 14 residues. The V end lost 0 bases, the J end lost 4 bases, and 7 bases lay between the germline ends. CDR3 loop: CASSPPGGNQPQHF. The CDR3 bases are TGTGCCAGCTCACCACCGGGGGGGAATCAGCCCCAGCATTTT.

The DNA for the CDR3 is TGTGCCAGCAGCACCCGGACAGTGAACTATGGCTACACCTTC. Encoded protein: CASSTRTVNYGYTF. The rearrangement links TRBV7-2 to TRBJ1-2, with a weak D call TRBD1 (6 bases). V was trimmed by 5 bases and J by 2 bases, leaving 12 bases between them. CDR1 is SGHTA, CDR2 FQGNSA, per germline. There are 14 residues in the CDR3. The variable domain in full, completed from reference TRBV7-2 and TRBJ1-2, reads GAGVSQSPSNKVTEKGKDVELRCDPISGHTALYWYRQSLGQGLEFLIYFQGNSAPDKSGLPSDRFSAERTGGSVSTLTIQRTQQEDSAVYLCASSTRTVNYGYTFGSGTRLTVV.

This clone was counted a single time. V usage is TRBV30 and J usage is TRBJ2-7, with 8 bases that match TRBD2. The CDR3 is 15 amino acids. CDR1 and CDR2 (germline): GTSNPN, SVGIG (reference sequence). The V segment lost 3 bases and the J segment 0 bases; nucleotides outside the gene matches: 7. The CDR3 loop is CAWRGGTRSSYEQYF. CDR3 bases: TGTGCCTGGAGGGGAGGGACTAGGAGCTCCTACGAGCAGTACTTC.